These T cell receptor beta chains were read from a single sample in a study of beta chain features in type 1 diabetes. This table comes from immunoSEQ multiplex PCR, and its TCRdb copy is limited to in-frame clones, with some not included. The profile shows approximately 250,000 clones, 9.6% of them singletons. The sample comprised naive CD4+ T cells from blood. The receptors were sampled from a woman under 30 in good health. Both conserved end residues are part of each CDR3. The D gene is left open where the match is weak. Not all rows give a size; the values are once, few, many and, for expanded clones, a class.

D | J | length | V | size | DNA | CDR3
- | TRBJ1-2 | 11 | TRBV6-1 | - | TGTGCCAGCAGGGATGGGACACTCTACACCTTC | CASRDGTLYTF
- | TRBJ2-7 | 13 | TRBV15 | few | TGTGCCACCAGCACCTTACAGGGTTACGAGCAGTACTTC | CATSTLQGYEQYF
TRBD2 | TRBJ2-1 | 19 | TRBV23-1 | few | TGCGCCAGCAGTCAATCGGGGGGGATTGGGCTAGCGCTCTACAATGAGCAGTTCTTC | CASSQSGGIGLALYNEQFF
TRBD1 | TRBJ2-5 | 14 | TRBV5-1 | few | TGCGCCAGCAGCTGGCGACAGGGCTCAGAGACCCAGTACTTC | CASSWRQGSETQYF
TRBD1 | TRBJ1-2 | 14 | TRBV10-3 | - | TGTGCCATCAAGTGGGACAGGGGGCTCTATGGCTACACCTTC | CAIKWDRGLYGYTF
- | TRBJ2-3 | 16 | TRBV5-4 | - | TGTGCCAGCAGCTTGGGGTTAACCGGGAAAACAGATACGCAGTATTTT | CASSLGLTGKTDTQYF
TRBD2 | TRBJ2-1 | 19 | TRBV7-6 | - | TGTGCCAGCAGCTTAGTCACTATACAGACTAGCGGGATATCAAATGAGCAGTTCTTC | CASSLVTIQTSGISNEQFF
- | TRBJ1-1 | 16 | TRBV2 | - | TGTGCCAGAGTGGGGGCAGAGGACGAAATGAACACTGAAGCTTTCTTT | CARVGAEDEMNTEAFF
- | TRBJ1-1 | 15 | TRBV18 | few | TGTGCCAGCTCACCATATCTCAGGGAAACGACTGAAGCTTTCTTT | CASSPYLRETTEAFF
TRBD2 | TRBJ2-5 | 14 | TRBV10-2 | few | TGCGCCAGCAGCGATGTTAGCGGGCAAGAGACCCAGTACTTC | CASSDVSGQETQYF
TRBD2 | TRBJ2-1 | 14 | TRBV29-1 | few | TGCAGCGGGAGGACTAGCGGACGTTACAATGAGCAGTTCTTC | CSGRTSGRYNEQFF
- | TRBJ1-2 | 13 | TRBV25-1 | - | TGTGCCAGCAGCCCAGGGGTTTTGCGTGGCTACACCTTC | CASSPGVLRGYTF
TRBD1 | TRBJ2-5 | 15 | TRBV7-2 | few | TGTGCCAGCAGCCCCGACAGGGCGTACCAAGAGACCCAGTACTTC | CASSPDRAYQETQYF
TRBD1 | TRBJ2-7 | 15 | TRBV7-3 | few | TGTGCCAGCAGCTTACAAGGGACAGGGCTCTACGAGCAGTACTTC | CASSLQGTGLYEQYF
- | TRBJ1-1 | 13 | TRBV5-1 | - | TGCGCCAGCAGCTTGGGACAGCAGAATGAAGCTTTCTTT | CASSLGQQNEAFF
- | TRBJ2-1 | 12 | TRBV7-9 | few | TGTGCCAGCAGCTTGAGAAACAATGAGCAGTTCTTC | CASSLRNNEQFF
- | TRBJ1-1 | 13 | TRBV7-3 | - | TGTGCCAGCAGCTTCGCGGGGGACACTGAAGCTTTCTTT | CASSFAGDTEAFF
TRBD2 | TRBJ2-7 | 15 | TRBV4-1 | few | TGCGCCAGCAGCCAACCCTGGGACTACACTTACGAGCAGTACTTC | CASSQPWDYTYEQYF
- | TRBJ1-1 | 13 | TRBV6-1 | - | TGTGCCAGCAGTGAAACAAGGGCGGGTGAAGCTTTCTTT | CASSETRAGEAFF